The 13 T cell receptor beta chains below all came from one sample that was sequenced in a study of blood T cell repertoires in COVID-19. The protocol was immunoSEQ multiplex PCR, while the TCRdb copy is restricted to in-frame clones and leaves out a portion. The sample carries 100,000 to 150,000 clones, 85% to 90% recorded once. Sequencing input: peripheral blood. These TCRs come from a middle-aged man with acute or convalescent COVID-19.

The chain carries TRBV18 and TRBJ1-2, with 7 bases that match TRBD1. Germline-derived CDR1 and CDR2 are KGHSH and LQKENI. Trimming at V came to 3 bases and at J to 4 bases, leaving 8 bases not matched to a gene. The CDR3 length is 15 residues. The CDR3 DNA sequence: TGTGCCAGCTCACCGCAGACAGGGCTCCCCTATGGCTACACCTTC. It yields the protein CASSPQTGLPYGYTF.

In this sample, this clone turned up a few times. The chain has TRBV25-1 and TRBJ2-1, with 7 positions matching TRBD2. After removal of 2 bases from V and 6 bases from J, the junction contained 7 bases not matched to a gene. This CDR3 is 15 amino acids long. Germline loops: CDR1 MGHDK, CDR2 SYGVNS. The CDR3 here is CASSEVRGSRNEQFF. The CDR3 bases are TGTGCCAGCAGTGAAGTACGCGGGAGTCGCAATGAGCAGTTCTTC.

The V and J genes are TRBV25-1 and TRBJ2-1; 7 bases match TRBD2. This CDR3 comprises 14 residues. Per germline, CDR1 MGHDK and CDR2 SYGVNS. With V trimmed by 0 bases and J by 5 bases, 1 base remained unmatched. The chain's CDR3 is CASSEYGTNNEQFF. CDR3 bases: TGTGCCAGCAGTGAATATGGGACTAACAATGAGCAGTTCTTC.

The CDR3 protein is CASSNSLWDEQYF. CDR3 DNA sequence: TGTGCCAGCAGCAACAGCCTTTGGGACGAGCAGTACTTC. This rearrangement joins TRBV14 to TRBJ2-7; D gene ambiguous. Trimming shortened V by 5 bases and J by 5 bases, and 13 bases separated the two germline ends. This CDR3 comprises 13 residues. Germline assignment: CDR1 SGHDN and CDR2 FVKESK.

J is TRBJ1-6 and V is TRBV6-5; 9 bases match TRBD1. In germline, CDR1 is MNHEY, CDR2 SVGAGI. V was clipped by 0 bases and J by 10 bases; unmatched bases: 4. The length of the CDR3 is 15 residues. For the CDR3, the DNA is TGTGCCAGCAGTTACTCCGGGACAGGGAGGTCACCCCTCCACTTT. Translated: CASSYSGTGRSPLHF.

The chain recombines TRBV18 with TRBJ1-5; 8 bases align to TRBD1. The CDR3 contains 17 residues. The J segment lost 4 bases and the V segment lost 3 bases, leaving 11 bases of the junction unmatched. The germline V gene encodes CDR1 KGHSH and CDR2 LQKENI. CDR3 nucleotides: TGTGCCAGCTCACCGCCTGGACAGGGAAGAAAAAATCAGCCCCAGCATTTT. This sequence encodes CASSPPGQGRKNQPQHF.

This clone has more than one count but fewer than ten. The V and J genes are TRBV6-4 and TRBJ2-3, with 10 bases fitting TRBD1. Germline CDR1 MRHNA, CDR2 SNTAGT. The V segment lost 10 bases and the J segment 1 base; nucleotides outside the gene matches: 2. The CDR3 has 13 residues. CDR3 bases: TGTGCCACCGGGACAGGGGGCACAGATACGCAGTATTTT. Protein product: CATGTGGTDTQYF.

DNA of the CDR3: TGTGCCAGCAGTCCCTACGCGGTCTCCTACGAGCAGTACTTC. Translated, it gives CASSPYAVSYEQYF. J is TRBJ2-7 and V is TRBV6-6, with D unclear. The CDR3 is made up of 14 amino acids. Trimming took 5 bases from V and 0 from J, leaving 11 bases between them. Germline V gene data show CDR1 as MNHNY and CDR2 as SVGAGI (reference sequence).

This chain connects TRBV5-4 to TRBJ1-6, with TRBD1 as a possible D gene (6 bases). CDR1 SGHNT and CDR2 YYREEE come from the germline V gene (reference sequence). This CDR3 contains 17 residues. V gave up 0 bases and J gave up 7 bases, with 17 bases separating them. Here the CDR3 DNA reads TGTGCCAGCAGCTTGGGAGGGTGGGGGCGCGTAAATTCACCCCTCCACTTT. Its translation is CASSLGGWGRVNSPLHF.

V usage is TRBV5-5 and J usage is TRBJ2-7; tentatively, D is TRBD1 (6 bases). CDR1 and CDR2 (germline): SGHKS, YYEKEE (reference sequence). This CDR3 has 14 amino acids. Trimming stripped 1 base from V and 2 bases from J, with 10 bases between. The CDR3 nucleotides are TGTGCCAGCAGCTTGAACAGGGTTGCCTACGAGCAGTACTTC. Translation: CASSLNRVAYEQYF.

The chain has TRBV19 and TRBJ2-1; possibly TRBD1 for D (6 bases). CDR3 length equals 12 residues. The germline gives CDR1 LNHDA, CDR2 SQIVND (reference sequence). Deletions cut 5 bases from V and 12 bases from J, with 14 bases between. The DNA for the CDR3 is TGTGCCAGTAGTCCTGGACAGTCGGCGCAGTTCTTC. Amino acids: CASSPGQSAQFF.

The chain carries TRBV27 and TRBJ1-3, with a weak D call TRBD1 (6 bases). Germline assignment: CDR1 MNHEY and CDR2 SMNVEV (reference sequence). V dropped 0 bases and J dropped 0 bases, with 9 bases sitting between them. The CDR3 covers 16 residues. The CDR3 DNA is TGTGCCAGCAGTTTATCCCGACAGGCCTCTGGAAACACCATATATTTT. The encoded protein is CASSLSRQASGNTIYF.

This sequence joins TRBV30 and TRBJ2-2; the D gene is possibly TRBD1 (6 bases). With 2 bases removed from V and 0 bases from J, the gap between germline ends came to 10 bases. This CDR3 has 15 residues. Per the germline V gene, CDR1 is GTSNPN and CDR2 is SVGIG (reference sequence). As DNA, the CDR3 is TGTGCCTGGAGTCCGGACAGCGCGAACACCGGGGAGCTGTTTTTT. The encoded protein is CAWSPDSANTGELFF. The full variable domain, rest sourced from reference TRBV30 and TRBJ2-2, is SQTIHQWPATLVQPVGSPLSLECTVEGTSNPNLYWYRQAAGRGLQLLFYSVGIGQISSEVPQNLSASRPQDRQFILSSKKLLLSDSGFYLCAWSPDSANTGELFFGEGSRLTVL.